Each of the 7 T cell receptor beta chains below was sequenced from the same sample in a study of cytomegalovirus exposure and HLA in healthy donors. A multiplex PCR was run with 60 Vbeta primers and 13 Jbeta primers. Only in-frame clones appear in the TCRdb table, and some are missing; sequencing was by immunoSEQ multiplex PCR. The table lists 35,000 to 45,000 clones, roughly half of them singletons. Sequencing was performed on PBMCs. All receptors come from a man in his 60s in good health and CMV-seronegative.

This chain joins TRBV5-4 and TRBJ2-5; TRBD1 agrees at 8 bases. CDR3 size: 16 residues. V gave up 4 bases and J gave up 4 bases; unmatched junction bases: 12. Germline CDR1 and CDR2: SGHNT and YYREEE (reference sequence). CDR3 in DNA: TGTGCCAGCAGCGCGCCGACAGGGGACGTGGGAGAGACCCAGTACTTC. Translating gives CASSAPTGDVGETQYF.

The chain uses TRBV25-1 and TRBJ1-4; no firm D call. The CDR3 length is 15 residues. Germline CDR1 reads MGHDK; CDR2 reads SYGVNS. V lost 5 bases and J lost 5, with 15 bases in between. The chain's CDR3 is CASSSRLRGNEKLFF. In DNA, the CDR3 is TGTGCCAGCAGTTCGCGACTACGCGGAAATGAAAAACTGTTTTTT. Looking up the rest from reference TRBV25-1 and TRBJ1-4 gives the full variable domain: EADIYQTPRYLVIGTGKKITLECSQTMGHDKMYWYQQDPGMELHLIHYSYGVNSTEKGDLSSESTVSRIRTEHFPLTLESARPSHTSQYLCASSSRLRGNEKLFFGSGTQLSVL.

This rearrangement joins TRBV6-6 to TRBJ2-1, with TRBD2 matching 14 bases. Trimming took 5 bases from V and 4 from J; bases not matched to a gene: 4. Germline lookup yields CDR1 MNHNY and CDR2 SVGAGI (reference sequence). This CDR3 region has 16 residues. Here the CDR3 DNA reads TGTGCCAGCAGTACAAGGACTAGCGGGAGGTACAATGAGCAGTTCTTC. Amino acids: CASSTRTSGRYNEQFF.

The chain links TRBV19 to TRBJ1-2, with a possible D match to TRBD1 (6 bases). CDR3 length equals 14 residues. CDR1 and CDR2 from the germline V gene are LNHDA and SQIVND (reference sequence). With 7 bases removed from V and 5 bases from J, the gap between germline ends came to 17 bases. The CDR3 loop reads CASTSTGQLYGYTF. The CDR3 DNA is TGTGCCAGTACCAGTACGGGACAATTGTATGGCTACACCTTC.

The count of this clone is one. The chain links TRBV7-9 to TRBJ1-2; D not certain. V shed 2 bases and J shed 5 bases, with 15 bases lying between them. The CDR3 runs 15 residues. The germline V gene has CDR1 SEHNR and CDR2 FQNEAQ (reference sequence). The CDR3 loop is CASSLMARDRYGYTF. CDR3 DNA: TGTGCCAGCAGCTTAATGGCCCGGGATCGGTATGGCTACACCTTC.

This clone was counted a few times. As DNA, the CDR3 is TGTGCCACCAGCTCCCACCCGGAGGGGAACACTGAAGCTTTCTTT. Its translation is CATSSHPEGNTEAFF. V is TRBV15 and J is TRBJ1-1; D not certain. This CDR3 comprises 15 residues. Trimming removed 5 bases at V and 1 base at J, with 14 bases between. Germline-derived CDR1 and CDR2 are LNHNV and YYDKDF (reference sequence). Filled out from reference TRBV15 and TRBJ1-1, the complete variable domain reads DAMVIQNPRYQVTQFGKPVTLSCSQTLNHNVMYWYQQKSSQAPKLLFHYYDKDFNNEADTPDNFQSRRPNTSFCFLDIRSPGLGDTAMYLCATSSHPEGNTEAFFGQGTRLTVV.

This clone showed up just a few times. At one boundary the junction diverges from the germline segment, which might be a read error. V usage is TRBV9 and J usage is TRBJ2-3; TRBD2 aligns across 10 bases. This CDR3 contains 13 residues. Germline V lookup: CDR1 SGDLS, CDR2 YYNGEE. CDR3 amino acids: CASSVEPSGGPVF. For the CDR3, the DNA is TGTGCCAGCAGCGTAGAGCCTAGCGGGGGCCCCGTTTTT. The whole variable domain, remainder taken from reference TRBV9 and TRBJ2-3, is DSGVTQTPKHLITATGQRVTLRCSPRSGDLSVYWYQQSLDQGLQFLIQYYNGEERAKGNILERFSAQQFPDLHSELNLSSLELGDSALYFCASSVEPSGGPVFGPGTRLTVL.